The 22 T cell receptor beta chains listed next were all sequenced from one sample in a study of memory CD4+ T cells and cytomegalovirus serostatus. Method: immunoSEQ multiplex PCR; TCRdb's copy keeps in-frame clones and lacks some. The sample carries 52,000 or so clones, over 75% recorded once. The sort gate was single viable CD3+CD4+CD8-CD45RO+ cells for memory CD4+ T cells. Sequencing used memory CD4+ T cells from blood. These receptors were collected from an adult in good health and CMV-seronegative.

This clone appeared a few times. V is TRBV18 and J is TRBJ1-1; 10 bases map to TRBD1. Germline values: CDR1 KGHSH, CDR2 LQKENI. V lost 0 bases to trimming and J lost 8 bases; unmatched junction nucleotides: 3. The CDR3 totals 14 residues. This CDR3 reads CASSPPGTGAEAFF. The CDR3 bases are TGTGCCAGCTCACCACCGGGGACAGGGGCGGAAGCTTTCTTT.

The rearrangement uses TRBV18 and TRBJ1-5, with D perhaps TRBD1 (6 bases). The CDR3 consists of 15 residues. CDR1 and CDR2 (germline): KGHSH, LQKENI. Trimming left V 1 base short and J 6 bases short, with 13 bases between. DNA for the CDR3: TGTGCCAGCTCACCACGGGCAGGGGAGTCTCAGCCCCAGCATTTT. As protein: CASSPRAGESQPQHF.

CDR3 residues: CAWSVPRLAGNTDTQYF. Written as DNA, the CDR3 is TGTGCCTGGAGTGTACCTAGACTAGCGGGGAACACAGATACGCAGTATTTT. The chain employs TRBV30 and TRBJ2-3, with 11 nucleotides matching TRBD2. Germline values: CDR1 GTSNPN, CDR2 SVGIG (reference sequence). The J segment lost 2 bases and the V segment lost 0 bases, leaving 7 bases of the junction unmatched. This CDR3 region has 17 residues.

This clone was picked up a small number of times. CDR3 DNA sequence: TGTGCCAGCAGTTACTTAGGGGACTTTTACTCTGGGGCCAACGTCCTGACTTTC. It translates to CASSYLGDFYSGANVLTF. The chain combines TRBV28 with TRBJ2-6, with a weak D call TRBD2 (6 bases). This CDR3 is 18 amino acids long. Germline V CDR1 and CDR2: MDHEN, SYDVKM. With 4 bases removed from V and 0 bases from J, the gap between germline ends came to 16 bases.

CDR3 protein: CASRRTGTTDYGYTF. The DNA of the CDR3 is TGTGCCAGTCGAAGGACAGGAACCACGGACTATGGCTACACCTTC. This chain links TRBV19 with TRBJ1-2; 7 bases map to TRBD1. V dropped 8 bases and J dropped 3; count of bases not matched to a gene: 12. The CDR3 is 15 residues long. Germline V gene lookup returns CDR1 LNHDA and CDR2 SQIVND (reference sequence).

This clone appeared a single time. Other DNA sequences within the sample encode an identical CDR3. This chain joins TRBV27 and TRBJ1-1; no reliable D call. Germline assignment: CDR1 MNHEY and CDR2 SMNVEV (reference sequence). The CDR3 is 13 residues long. V shed 4 bases and J shed 1 base, with 7 bases lying between them. CDR3 protein: CASSSQQNTEAFF. The CDR3 nucleotides are TGTGCCAGCAGTTCCCAACAGAACACTGAAGCTTTCTTT.

This clone was observed a single time. This rearrangement joins TRBV7-9 to TRBJ2-5; TRBD1 aligns across 7 bases. The V segment lost 4 bases and the J segment 2 bases; nucleotides outside the gene matches: 7. CDR3 length: 15 residues. The germline gives CDR1 SEHNR, CDR2 FQNEAQ (reference sequence). CDR3 sequence: CASSSVGTDQETQYF. CDR3 nucleotide sequence: TGTGCCAGCAGCTCGGTCGGGACAGATCAAGAGACCCAGTACTTC.

This clone appeared once. This chain connects TRBV7-2 to TRBJ2-5; D is unclear. This CDR3 is built from 14 residues. The germline CDR1 and CDR2 sequences are SGHTA and FQGNSA. V lost 1 base and J 4 bases, leaving 10 bases between the germline ends. The CDR3 spells CASSLGTTRETQYF. CDR3 nucleotides: TGTGCCAGCAGCTTAGGGACGACCAGAGAGACCCAGTACTTC.

The CDR3 sequence: CASSSTGWGQPQHF. For the CDR3, the DNA is TGTGCCAGCAGCTCGACAGGGTGGGGTCAGCCCCAGCATTTT. The rearrangement links TRBV7-2 to TRBJ1-5; the match to TRBD1 covers 7 bases. This CDR3 is 14 amino acids long. V lost 4 bases and J lost 6; bases outside the gene matches: 6. Per germline, CDR1 SGHTA and CDR2 FQGNSA.

This chain joins TRBV2 and TRBJ1-1; 8 bases align to TRBD1. Trimming took 7 bases from V and 2 from J; bases not matched to a gene: 12. The V gene's germline CDR1 is SNHLY and CDR2 FYNNEI. This CDR3 region has 16 residues. The CDR3 protein is CASTPRAGGANTEAFF. The CDR3 DNA follows: TGTGCCAGCACCCCGAGGGCAGGGGGCGCAAACACTGAAGCTTTCTTT.

The rearrangement joins TRBV5-8 to TRBJ2-1, with D possibly matching TRBD1 (6 bases). The CDR3 is 15 residues long. Deletions cut 4 bases from V and 0 bases from J, with 11 bases between. Germline CDR1 is SGHTS and CDR2 is YDEGEE. The CDR3 loop reads CASSRDTSSYNEQFF. CDR3 bases: TGTGCCAGCAGCAGGGACACGAGCTCCTACAATGAGCAGTTCTTC.

This chain uses TRBV5-1 with TRBJ1-6, with TRBD1 identical over 10 bases. Germline CDR1 SGHRS, CDR2 YFSETQ. CDR3 length equals 16 residues. V was clipped by 4 bases and J by 8 bases; unmatched bases: 9. CDR3 nucleotides: TGCGCCAGCAGCGGGGGGACAGGGGCATTGGATTCACCCCTCCACTTT. It specifies CASSGGTGALDSPLHF.

The J gene is TRBJ1-2, the V gene TRBV19, with D tentatively TRBD1 (6 bases). CDR1 is LNHDA, CDR2 SQIVND, per germline (reference sequence). V lost 5 bases to trimming and J lost 1 base, with 11 bases between them. The CDR3 contains 14 residues. The CDR3 reads CASSSRTVNYGYTF. The CDR3, as DNA: TGTGCCAGTAGTTCGAGGACAGTTAACTATGGCTACACCTTC.

This clone appeared a single time. The chain employs TRBV6-6 and TRBJ2-7; possibly TRBD2 for D (5 bases). The CDR3 is made up of 14 amino acids. Germline loops: CDR1 MNHNY, CDR2 SVGAGI (reference sequence). V was clipped by 6 bases and J by 5 bases, with 17 bases between them. The CDR3 DNA reads TGTGCCAGCAGCCTTTACGGGTTCGGGGACGAGCAGTACTTC. Translating gives CASSLYGFGDEQYF.

CDR3 residues: CASSQGQGPYNEQFF. CDR3 in DNA: TGCGCCAGCAGCCAAGGGCAGGGACCTTACAATGAGCAGTTCTTC. The chain joins TRBV4-1 to TRBJ2-1; either TRBD1 or TRBD2 may supply D (5 bases each). V lost 1 base, J lost 4 bases, and 11 bases lay in between. The CDR3 consists of 15 residues. Looked up from germline, CDR1 is MGHRA and CDR2 is YSYEKL.

The J gene is TRBJ2-2, the V gene TRBV30, with 9 bases aligning to TRBD1. The J segment lost 3 bases and the V segment lost 5 bases, leaving 10 bases of the junction unmatched. CDR1 and CDR2 (germline): GTSNPN, SVGIG (reference sequence). CDR3 size: 16 residues. For the CDR3, the DNA is TGTGCCTGGCTATTGACAGGGGGGGTGTACACCGGGGAGCTGTTTTTT. This codes for CAWLLTGGVYTGELFF.

The chain combines TRBV5-1 with TRBJ2-7, with D maybe TRBD2 (6 bases). This CDR3 comprises 15 residues. Germline CDR1 is SGHRS and CDR2 is YFSETQ. Trimming removed 3 bases at V and 1 base at J, with 14 bases between. The CDR3 DNA reads TGCGCCAGCAGCTGGGGGGATATAATATCCTACGAGCAGTACTTC. This translates into CASSWGDIISYEQYF.

The chain couples TRBV5-1 to TRBJ1-2; TRBD1 might be the D (5 bases). Germline CDR1 is SGHRS and CDR2 is YFSETQ. The CDR3 has 15 amino acids. The V end was cut by 6 bases, the J end by 2 bases, with 17 bases between. For the CDR3, the DNA is TGCGCCAGCACCCCTGACGGGGCTCTAAACTATGGCTACACCTTC. As protein: CASTPDGALNYGYTF.

This clone appeared once. The DNA of the CDR3 is TGCGCCAGCAGCTTCGCTAGCGGGGGGGCCCGGAATGAGCAGTTCTTC. Its protein product is CASSFASGGARNEQFF. This sequence joins TRBV5-1 and TRBJ2-1; 12 nucleotides agree with TRBD2. Germline CDR1 and CDR2: SGHRS and YFSETQ. The CDR3 runs to 16 residues. Trimming removed 2 bases from V and 7 bases from J; junction bases left unmatched: 7.

V gene TRBV29-1 combines with J gene TRBJ2-7, with TRBD1 matching over 9 bases. The CDR3 is 15 residues long. The germline CDR1 and CDR2 sequences are SQVTM and ANQGSEA. The ends lost 5 bases at V and 2 bases at J; junction bases unmatched: 10. The chain's CDR3 is CSVLTGTGSPYEQYF. In nucleotides, the CDR3 is TGCAGCGTTTTAACCGGGACAGGGAGCCCCTACGAGCAGTACTTC.

This chain links TRBV18 with TRBJ2-7; 9 bases match TRBD1. This CDR3 comprises 13 residues. Germline V gives CDR1 KGHSH, CDR2 LQKENI. V trimming: 6 bases; J trimming: 5 bases; junction bases outside the gene matches: 5. CDR3 DNA: TGTGCCAGCTCCCTCGACAGGGGGGACGAGCAGTACTTC. This gives the protein CASSLDRGDEQYF. Full variable domain (missing parts from reference TRBV18 and TRBJ2-7): NAGVMQNPRHLVRRRGQEARLRCSPMKGHSHVYWYRQLPEEGLKFMVYLQKENIIDESGMPKERFSAEFPKEGPSILRIQQVVRGDSAAYFCASSLDRGDEQYFGPGTRLTVT.

The V and J genes are TRBV7-2 and TRBJ1-1; D gene uncertain. The germline gives CDR1 SGHTA, CDR2 FQGNSA. CDR3 length: 14 amino acids. V was shortened by 2 bases and J by 0 bases, with 7 bases between the two germline ends. The CDR3 loop is CASSLWAMNTEAFF. The CDR3 coding sequence is TGTGCCAGCAGCTTATGGGCGATGAACACTGAAGCTTTCTTT.